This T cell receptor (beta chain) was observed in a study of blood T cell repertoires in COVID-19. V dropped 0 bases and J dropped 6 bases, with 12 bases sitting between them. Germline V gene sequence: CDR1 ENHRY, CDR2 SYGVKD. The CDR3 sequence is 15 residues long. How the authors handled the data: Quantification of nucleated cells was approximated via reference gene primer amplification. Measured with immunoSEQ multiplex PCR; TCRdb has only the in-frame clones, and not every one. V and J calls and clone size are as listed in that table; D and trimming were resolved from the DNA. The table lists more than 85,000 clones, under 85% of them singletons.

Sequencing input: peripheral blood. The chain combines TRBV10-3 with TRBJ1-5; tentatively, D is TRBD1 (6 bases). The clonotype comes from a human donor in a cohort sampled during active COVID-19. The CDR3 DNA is TGTGCCATCAGTGAGTCGAAACAGGGCGGTCAGCCCCAGCATTTT. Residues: CAISESKQGGQPQHF.